These 5 T cell receptor beta chains were all obtained from the same sample, sequenced in a study of cytomegalovirus exposure and HLA in healthy donors. Repertoires were generated with immunoSEQ multiplex PCR, while TCRdb's copy carries only in-frame clones and drops some. This table has hundreds of thousands of clones, about nine tenths appearing once. Sequencing was done on a sample of PBMCs. These receptors were taken from a woman under 30 in good health and CMV-seronegative.

The chain employs TRBV4-1 and TRBJ1-1, with no clear D. With 4 bases removed from V and 5 bases from J, the gap between germline ends came to 11 bases. The CDR3 covers 13 residues. In germline, CDR1 is MGHRA, CDR2 YSYEKL. CDR3 region: CASSPAGWTEAFF. CDR3 DNA sequence: TGCGCCAGCAGCCCTGCGGGGTGGACTGAAGCTTTCTTT.

The V call is TRBV5-1, the J call TRBJ1-2; TRBD1 agrees at 8 bases. J was trimmed by 2 bases and V by 2 bases; bases with no gene match: 8. CDR3 size: 16 residues. CDR1 is SGHRS and CDR2 is YFSETQ in the germline V gene. CDR3 nucleotides: TGCGCCAGCAGCTTAGACAGGGGAGCGACAAACTATGGCTACACCTTC. It specifies CASSLDRGATNYGYTF.

CDR3 region: CASSLEHRSTDTQYF. The CDR3 DNA reads TGCGCCAGCAGCTTGGAACACAGGAGCACAGATACGCAGTATTTT. The rearrangement joins TRBV5-1 to TRBJ2-3; maybe TRBD1 (5 bases). Germline CDR1 reads SGHRS; CDR2 reads YFSETQ. The germline V and J ends were trimmed by 0 bases and 0 bases, with 8 bases remaining between them. The CDR3 is made up of 15 amino acids.

The sample holds one count of this clone. The chain has TRBV2 and TRBJ2-7; D perhaps matches TRBD2 (6 bases). This CDR3 is 17 amino acids long. V lost 4 bases, J lost 3 bases, and 22 bases lay in between. Per the germline V gene, CDR1 is SNHLY and CDR2 is FYNNEI. CDR3 amino acids: CASSGRMGGLTLYEQYF. DNA for the CDR3: TGTGCCAGCAGTGGGCGGATGGGGGGTCTCACTCTCTACGAGCAGTACTTC. Looking up the rest from reference TRBV2 and TRBJ2-7 gives the full variable domain: EPEVTQTPSHQVTQMGQEVILRCVPISNHLYFYWYRQILGQKVEFLVSFYNNEISEKSEIFDDQFSVERPDGSNFTLKIRSTKLEDSAMYFCASSGRMGGLTLYEQYFGPGTRLTVT.

The V gene is TRBV6-1, the J gene TRBJ1-2; D might be TRBD1 (5 bases). Germline CDR1 reads MNHNS; CDR2 reads SASEGT. The CDR3 extends over 14 amino acids. Trimming took off 4 bases at V and 1 base at J, with 10 bases between the two ends. DNA for the CDR3: TGTGCCAGCAGTGTAAGACAGAGTAACTATGGCTACACCTTC. It specifies CASSVRQSNYGYTF.